The rows below give T cell receptor beta chains drawn from one sample of a study of monozygotic twins with inflammatory bowel disease. TCRdb re-called the 5' RACE reads; one entry per CDR3 protein, DNA not given. This sample's table reports more than 100,000 distinct CDR3 sequences. The sample was blood. These receptor sequences come from a human donor with ulcerative colitis or Crohn's disease, or a healthy co-twin of an affected twin (not recorded which). Both conserved end residues are part of each CDR3.

V: TRBV20-1
J: TRBJ2-1
CDR3: CSARGGRESMDEQFF

V: TRBV11-2
J: TRBJ1-1
CDR3: CASSKTTVEAFF

V: TRBV28
J: TRBJ1-5
CDR3: CASSLLDSLRYQPQHF

V: TRBV7-8
J: TRBJ2-7
CDR3: CASSRTEANYEQYF

V: TRBV29-1
J: TRBJ2-1
CDR3: CSADRGLHNEQFF

V: TRBV20-1
J: TRBJ2-1
CDR3: CSARGTLVTENGEQFF

V: TRBV12-3/TRBV12-4
J: TRBJ2-1
CDR3: CASSSGYNEQFF

V: TRBV29-1
J: TRBJ2-7
CDR3: CSVVDRTSYEQYF

V: TRBV6-2/TRBV6-3
J: TRBJ2-2
CDR3: CASSSIGTGGDTGELFF

V: TRBV4-3
J: TRBJ2-1
CDR3: CASSHLEAGRQFF

V: TRBV15
J: TRBJ2-1
CDR3: CATSREGGMVQFF

V: TRBV20-1
J: TRBJ2-1
CDR3: CSAPEGAGYNEQFF

V: TRBV20-1
J: TRBJ1-2
CDR3: CSATYRGTNYGYTF

V: TRBV7-8
J: TRBJ1-5
CDR3: CASRNGDRPSQPQHF

V: TRBV4-3
J: TRBJ2-7
CDR3: CASSHERGARYEQYF

V: TRBV27
J: TRBJ2-3
CDR3: CASSLAPLGTDTQYF

V: TRBV29-1
J: TRBJ2-5
CDR3: CSAYRGETQYF

V: TRBV6-5
J: TRBJ2-5
CDR3: CASRPLTSEERYQETQYF

V: TRBV4-3
J: TRBJ2-1
CDR3: CASSQGLAGGLDEQFF

V: TRBV7-2
J: TRBJ1-4
CDR3: CASSYPGQFGEKLFF

V: TRBV7-3
J: TRBJ2-1
CDR3: CASSLEGPRYNEQFF

V: TRBV3-1
J: TRBJ2-7
CDR3: CASSPGLYNSYEQYF

V: TRBV20-1
J: TRBJ1-5
CDR3: CSATRDGDAPQHF

V: TRBV15
J: TRBJ2-3
CDR3: CATSRDRGRGSTDTQYF

V: TRBV28
J: TRBJ2-1
CDR3: CASKGGWESSYNEQFF

V: TRBV11-3
J: TRBJ2-5
CDR3: CASSLGGRNQETQYF

V: TRBV7-6
J: TRBJ2-7
CDR3: CASSLAIGPSYEQYF

V: TRBV7-2
J: TRBJ2-1
CDR3: CASSLRARTSGYNEQFF

V: TRBV6-5
J: TRBJ2-2
CDR3: CASSYYLGQELFF

V: TRBV6-5
J: TRBJ2-7
CDR3: CASSYRLDNYEQYF

V: TRBV12-3/TRBV12-4
J: TRBJ1-4
CDR3: CASSRTATTNEKLFF

V: TRBV15
J: TRBJ1-2
CDR3: CATSRSLAGGVPDGYTF

V: TRBV12-3/TRBV12-4
J: TRBJ2-3
CDR3: CASTENTQGATDTQYF

V: TRBV18
J: TRBJ1-5
CDR3: CASSRTDSNQPQHF

V: TRBV4-3
J: TRBJ2-1
CDR3: CASSQDWDTHNEQFF

V: TRBV2
J: TRBJ2-7
CDR3: CASSPFTYEQYF

V: TRBV7-2
J: TRBJ1-1
CDR3: CASSKQGRRTEAFF

V: TRBV5-5
J: TRBJ2-1
CDR3: CASSPDRSGFGVF

V: TRBV5-1
J: TRBJ2-3
CDR3: CASRRTGGTDTQYF

V: TRBV19
J: TRBJ1-2
CDR3: CASSGRDRANYGYTF

V: TRBV24-1
J: TRBJ2-3
CDR3: CATGRERDTQYF

V: TRBV20-1
J: TRBJ1-6
CDR3: CSAITGTDNSPLHF

V: TRBV15
J: TRBJ2-7
CDR3: CATSRTRQAADEQYF

V: TRBV5-1
J: TRBJ2-1
CDR3: CASSRDPQGLEQFF

V: TRBV5-1
J: TRBJ2-7
CDR3: CASSPKNRYYEQYF

V: TRBV30
J: TRBJ1-1
CDR3: CAWTGQLNTEAFF

V: TRBV5-1
J: TRBJ1-1
CDR3: CASSLADRGEAFF

V: TRBV27
J: TRBJ1-6
CDR3: CASSSDSPSSYNSPLHF

V: TRBV7-8
J: TRBJ1-1
CDR3: CASSHPPRGGSNTEAFF

V: TRBV5-1
J: TRBJ1-4
CDR3: CASSMDGATNEKLFF

V: TRBV4-1
J: TRBJ2-7
CDR3: CASSQAEASYEQYF

V: TRBV27
J: TRBJ2-5
CDR3: CASSWTGQETQYF

V: TRBV4-2
J: TRBJ2-7
CDR3: CASSQQSGSSYEQYF

V: TRBV7-2
J: TRBJ2-2
CDR3: CASSADRPWGNTGELFF

V: TRBV20-1
J: TRBJ2-2
CDR3: CSARDWQGVTGELFF